A selection of T cell receptor beta chains follows, all from one sample in a study of T cell responses to AZD1222 COVID-19 vaccine. Assay used: immunoSEQ multiplex PCR; TCRdb lists only in-frame clones, some missing. The sample yields 150,000 to 200,000 clones, approximately 91% seen once. The source was peripheral blood, collected on day 0 of AZD1222 vaccination. These receptors were obtained from an adult in good health. Each CDR3 is given with its conserved first and last residue. Fields, in order: V gene, clone size, J gene, D gene, CDR3 DNA, CDR3 protein. A D gene is named only where the DNA matches it firmly. Rows give clone size only sometimes, using once, few, many, or a class for an expanded clone.

TRBV6-5	.	TRBJ2-4	.	TGTGCCAGCAGTTCTCCTAGGGGCAGCATTCAGTACTTC	CASSSPRGSIQYF
TRBV12-3/TRBV12-4	.	TRBJ1-3	.	TGTGCCAGCAGTTTAAGCTCGCCAAACACCATATATTTT	CASSLSSPNTIYF
TRBV7-2	.	TRBJ2-1	.	TGTGCCAGCAGCTTAGGTCGTTCTCGTAGCTCCTACAATGAGCAGTTCTTC	CASSLGRSRSSYNEQFF
TRBV7-9	.	TRBJ1-6	.	TGTGCCAGCAGCCCGGGACGCTCGAATTCACCCCTCCACTTT	CASSPGRSNSPLHF
TRBV6-4	.	TRBJ1-2	.	TGTGCCAGCAGCCCCGACAGGTGGTCTGGCTACACCTTC	CASSPDRWSGYTF
TRBV4-1	.	TRBJ2-3	.	TGCGCCAGCAGCAAGGAGGGTCCAGATACGCAGTATTTT	CASSKEGPDTQYF
TRBV28	.	TRBJ1-5	TRBD1	TGTGCCAGCCTTATTCAGGGGGCAAGCAATCAGCCCCAGCATTTT	CASLIQGASNQPQHF
TRBV9	.	TRBJ2-5	.	TGTGCCAGCAGCGTAACTCCAATCCAAGAGACCCAGTACTTC	CASSVTPIQETQYF
TRBV4-3	.	TRBJ2-5	.	TGCACCAGCAGCCAAGGAAACGGGCCAAGGGAGACCCAGTACTTC	CTSSQGNGPRETQYF
TRBV7-2	.	TRBJ2-3	.	TGTGCCAGCAGCTTAAACGCCGGGAGCCCAGATACGCAGTATTTT	CASSLNAGSPDTQYF
TRBV18	.	TRBJ1-6	.	TGTGCCAGCTCCGGGGATGGTAATTCACCCCTCCACTTT	CASSGDGNSPLHF
TRBV28	.	TRBJ1-5	.	TGTGCCAGCATTAAACAGCTCGGGATAAATCAGCCCCAGCATTTT	CASIKQLGINQPQHF
TRBV2	.	TRBJ1-1	.	TGTGCCAGCATTAAGGGGGGGCTGAGAGCTTTCTTT	CASIKGGLRAFF
TRBV19	once	TRBJ2-5	.	TGTGCCAGTAGTTCGGCCAGTGGGGGCCAAGAGACCCAGTACTTC	CASSSASGGQETQYF
TRBV6-1	few	TRBJ1-3	TRBD1	TGTGCCAGCAGTGAATCAGCCGGGACAGGGGTTTCCTCTGGAAACACCATATATTTT	CASSESAGTGVSSGNTIYF
TRBV15	.	TRBJ2-5	TRBD2	TGTGCCACCAGCATTGAGCGGGGTCAAGAGACCCAGTACTTC	CATSIERGQETQYF
TRBV7-6	.	TRBJ2-2	.	TGTGCCAGCAGCTTACGCGGACCGAACACCGGGGAGCTGTTTTTT	CASSLRGPNTGELFF
TRBV6-5	.	TRBJ2-2	.	TGTGCCAGCAGTTACCACGGGGAGCTGTTTTTT	CASSYHGELFF
TRBV16	.	TRBJ1-4	TRBD1	TGTGCCAGCAGCCAGGACAGGGGAGAAAAACTGTTTTTT	CASSQDRGEKLFF
TRBV19	.	TRBJ1-1	.	TGTGCCAGTAGGATGAACGAGGTAGCTTTCTTT	CASRMNEVAFF
TRBV29-1	.	TRBJ2-1	.	TGCAGCGTTAGGACTCAGGTGGATGAGCAGTTCTTC	CSVRTQVDEQFF
TRBV19	.	TRBJ2-1	TRBD1	TGTGCCAGTAGTACAATGGACAGGCAGCAGTTCTTC	CASSTMDRQQFF
TRBV27	.	TRBJ1-3	.	TGTGCCAGCTCCCCAGCAGGGAACTTCAACACCATATATTTT	CASSPAGNFNTIYF
TRBV30	.	TRBJ1-2	TRBD1	TGTGCCTGGAGTGTATTAGGGACAGGGGGCGCGGGAGGCTACACCTTC	CAWSVLGTGGAGGYTF
TRBV5-1	.	TRBJ2-2	TRBD1	TGCGCCAGCTGGACAGGGGGAGGGGACACCGGGGAGCTGTTTTTT	CASWTGGGDTGELFF
TRBV24-1	.	TRBJ1-2	TRBD1	TGTGCCACCAGTGACCCGACAGGGGACGGTGGCTACACCTTC	CATSDPTGDGGYTF
TRBV10-3	.	TRBJ2-1	.	TGTGCCATCAGTGGGGGTTACTACAATGAGCAGTTCTTC	CAISGGYYNEQFF
TRBV28	once	TRBJ1-1	.	TGTGCCACAGCGCGGACTGAAGCTTTCTTT	CATARTEAFF
TRBV3-1/TRBV3-2	.	TRBJ1-6	.	TGTGCCAGCAGCCAATCAGGCCTCTCAAAGGGTTCACCCCTCCACTTT	CASSQSGLSKGSPLHF